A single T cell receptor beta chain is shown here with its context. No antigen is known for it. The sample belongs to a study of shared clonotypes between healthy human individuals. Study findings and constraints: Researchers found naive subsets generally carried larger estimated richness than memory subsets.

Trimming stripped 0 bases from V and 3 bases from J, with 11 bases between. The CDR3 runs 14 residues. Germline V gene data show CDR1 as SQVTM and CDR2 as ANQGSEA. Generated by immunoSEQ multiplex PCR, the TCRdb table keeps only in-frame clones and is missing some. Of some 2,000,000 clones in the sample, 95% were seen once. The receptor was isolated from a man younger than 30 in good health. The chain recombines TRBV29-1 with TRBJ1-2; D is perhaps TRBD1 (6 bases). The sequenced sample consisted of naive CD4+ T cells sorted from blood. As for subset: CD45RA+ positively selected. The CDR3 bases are TGCAGCGTTGAAGACAGGGGAATTCACTATGGCTACACCTTC. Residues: CSVEDRGIHYGYTF.